This T cell receptor (beta chain) was found in a study of T-cell memory formation after mild COVID-19. In TCRdb, the 5' RACE reads were re-called with MiXCR into one record per CDR3 protein. The sample shows roughly 51,000 distinct CDR3 sequences, around 7.3% of them seen only once. The CDR3 has 13 amino acids. The V end lost 6 bases, the J end lost 3 bases, and 15 bases lay between the germline ends. Germline assignment: CDR1 SQVTM and CDR2 ANQGSEA. This receptor was obtained from a man between 18 and 29 years old who had mild COVID-19 (a few samples of this study predate the infection). Cell type and time point are not known. Sequencing was done on a sample of PBMCs or a T cell subset sorted from them (not recorded which). This sequence joins TRBV29-1 and TRBJ2-7, with D maybe TRBD1 (6 bases). The CDR3 region is CSVASDRRYEQYV. The CDR3 DNA reads as TGCAGCGTGGCCTCCGACAGGCGCTACGAGCAGTACGTC.